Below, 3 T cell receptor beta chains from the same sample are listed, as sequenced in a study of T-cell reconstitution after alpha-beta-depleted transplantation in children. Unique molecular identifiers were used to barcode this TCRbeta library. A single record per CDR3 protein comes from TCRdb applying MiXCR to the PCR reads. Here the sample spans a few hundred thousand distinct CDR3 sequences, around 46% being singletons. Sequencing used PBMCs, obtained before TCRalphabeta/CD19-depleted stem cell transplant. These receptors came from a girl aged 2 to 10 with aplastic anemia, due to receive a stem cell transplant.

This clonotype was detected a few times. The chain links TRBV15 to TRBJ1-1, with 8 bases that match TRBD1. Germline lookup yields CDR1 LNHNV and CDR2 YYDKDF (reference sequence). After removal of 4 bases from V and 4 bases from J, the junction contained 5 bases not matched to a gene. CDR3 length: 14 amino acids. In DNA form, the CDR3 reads TGTGCCACCAGCATAACAGGGGGTGGCACTGAAGCTTTCTTT. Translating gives CATSITGGGTEAFF.

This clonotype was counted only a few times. CDR3 DNA: TGTGCCAGCAGCCCCCGGACAGGGGGTACAGATACGCAGTATTTT. This gives the protein CASSPRTGGTDTQYF. This chain links TRBV14 with TRBJ2-3, with 10 bases fitting TRBD1. Trimming removed 4 bases from V and 3 bases from J; junction bases left unmatched: 4. Per the germline V gene, CDR1 is SGHDN and CDR2 is FVKESK. The CDR3 extends over 15 amino acids.

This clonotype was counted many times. CDR3 sequence: CSASLQVEAFF. DNA of the CDR3: TGCAGTGCTAGTCTGCAGGTTGAAGCTTTCTTT. V is TRBV20-1 and J is TRBJ1-1; D is unclear. V was pared by 3 bases and J by 7 bases, with 9 bases between. Germline CDR1 and CDR2: DFQATT and SNEGSKA (reference sequence). The CDR3 is 11 amino acids.